Included here is one T cell receptor beta chain sequence, with context. Its antigen is unidentified. CDR1 SGHAT and CDR2 FQNNGV come from the germline V gene. This CDR3 has 13 residues. V was trimmed by 4 bases and J by 1 base, leaving 8 bases between them. This sample was taken from a study of Ad26.COV2.S vaccination and SARS-CoV-2 variants. Treatment indicated: roughly 18 received Ad26.COV2.S at low or high dose, single or two shots; several received placebo; per-sample allocation not given. Collection of the samples took place on day 63 after the first injection of vaccine or placebo. Produced via immunoSEQ multiplex PCR; TCRdb's table is partial and in-frame only. The profile shows about 380,000 clones, 83% of them singletons. Study conclusions and caveats: While placebo recipients had lower spike-specific TCR breadth, vaccine recipients had more.

The genes are TRBV11-2 and TRBJ2-7; D is uncertain. This receptor was taken from a person aged 18-60 years who received the Ad26.COV2.S COVID-19 vaccine or a placebo. Here the sequenced sample was peripheral blood, taken in a trial of Ad26.COV2.S vaccine versus placebo. The CDR3 is CASSSLKSYEQYF. CDR3 bases: TGTGCCAGCAGCTCCCTAAAGTCCTACGAGCAGTACTTC.